One and the same sample provided the 17 T cell receptor beta chains below, sequenced in a study of blood T cell repertoires in COVID-19. Data came from immunoSEQ multiplex PCR; TCRdb stores just in-frame clones and leaves some out. The sample records about 97,000 clones, about 80% being singletons. Sequenced: peripheral blood. The receptors stem from a man aged 65-85 years with acute or convalescent COVID-19.

J is TRBJ2-3 and V is TRBV4-3; D is possibly TRBD2 (5 bases). From germline, CDR1 is LGHNA and CDR2 YSLEER. This CDR3 is 15 amino acids long. Trimming took off 0 bases at V and 6 bases at J, with 13 bases between the two ends. CDR3 residues: CASSQEGEGADTQYF. The CDR3 coding sequence is TGCGCCAGCAGCCAAGAAGGCGAGGGAGCGGATACGCAGTATTTT.

A single count supports this clone. The chain links TRBV3-1 (or the pseudogene TRBV3-2) to TRBJ1-2; D is unresolved. CDR1 and CDR2 (germline): LGHDT, YNNKEL (reference sequence). The CDR3 loop spans 14 amino acids. The V end was cut by 0 bases, the J end by 5 bases, with 10 bases between. The DNA for the CDR3 is TGTGCCAGCAGCCAAGACAGTGTCGGGTATGGCTACACCTTC. Translation: CASSQDSVGYGYTF.

The chain combines TRBV19 with TRBJ1-2; D uncertain. V lost 4 bases, J lost 5 bases, and 8 bases lay in between. This CDR3 has 12 residues. Germline CDR1 is LNHDA and CDR2 is SQIVND (reference sequence). Here the CDR3 DNA reads TGTGCCAGTAGTAACGTGCTATATGGCTACACCTTC. Translating it yields CASSNVLYGYTF.

The genes are TRBV19 and TRBJ2-7; D is possibly TRBD2 (5 bases). The CDR3 runs to 13 residues. The germline CDR1 and CDR2 sequences are LNHDA and SQIVND (reference sequence). V was shortened by 5 bases and J by 0 bases, with 8 bases between the two germline ends. The CDR3 protein is CASSEGLSYEQYF. CDR3 nucleotide sequence: TGTGCCAGTAGTGAGGGCCTCTCCTACGAGCAGTACTTC. Full variable domain (outside the CDR3, taken from reference TRBV19 and TRBJ2-7): DGGITQSPKYLFRKEGQNVTLSCEQNLNHDAMYWYRQDPGQGLRLIYYSQIVNDFQKGDIAEGYSVSREKKESFPLTVTSAQKNPTAFYLCASSEGLSYEQYFGPGTRLTVT.

V usage is TRBV9 and J usage is TRBJ2-1; the match to TRBD2 covers 7 bases. V trimming: 0 bases; J trimming: 12 bases; junction bases outside the gene matches: 6. The CDR3 loop spans 13 amino acids. CDR1 is SGDLS and CDR2 is YYNGEE in the germline V gene. CDR3 loop: CASSVAGPGGQFF. The DNA of the CDR3 is TGTGCCAGCAGCGTAGCTGGACCGGGGGGGCAGTTCTTC. Variable domain in full (rest from reference TRBV9 and TRBJ2-1): DSGVTQTPKHLITATGQRVTLRCSPRSGDLSVYWYQQSLDQGLQFLIQYYNGEERAKGNILERFSAQQFPDLHSELNLSSLELGDSALYFCASSVAGPGGQFFGPGTRLTVL.

The chain carries TRBV24-1 and TRBJ1-5; the D is unclear. V lost 2 bases to trimming and J lost 5 bases, with 3 bases between them. Per the germline V gene, CDR1 is KGHDR and CDR2 is SFDVKD. This CDR3 comprises 12 residues. The CDR3 loop is CATSDSYQPQHF. CDR3 DNA: TGTGCCACCAGTGATTCATATCAGCCCCAGCATTTT.

V is TRBV19 and J is TRBJ1-5; the D gene is possibly TRBD1 (6 bases). Trimming left V 5 bases short and J 4 bases short, with 12 bases between. CDR1 is LNHDA and CDR2 is SQIVND in the germline V gene (reference sequence). The CDR3 spans 14 residues. This CDR3 reads CASSVGAGNQPQHF. The CDR3 nucleotides are TGTGCCAGTAGTGTGGGGGCGGGTAATCAGCCCCAGCATTTT. Variable domain in full (rest from reference TRBV19 and TRBJ1-5): DGGITQSPKYLFRKEGQNVTLSCEQNLNHDAMYWYRQDPGQGLRLIYYSQIVNDFQKGDIAEGYSVSREKKESFPLTVTSAQKNPTAFYLCASSVGAGNQPQHFGDGTRLSIL.

This clone was seen once. The J gene is TRBJ1-1, the V gene TRBV5-1; D not resolved. Germline CDR1 SGHRS, CDR2 YFSETQ. V shed 0 bases and J shed 0 bases, with 9 bases lying between them. This CDR3 is built from 15 residues. The CDR3: CASSLAVALNTEAFF. CDR3 nucleotide sequence: TGCGCCAGCAGCTTGGCTGTAGCCTTGAACACTGAAGCTTTCTTT.

The CDR3 region is CSVELAGRQYF. CDR3 nucleotide sequence: TGCAGCGTTGAGCTAGCGGGACGGCAGTATTTT. This chain joins TRBV29-1 and TRBJ2-3, with TRBD2 identical over 9 bases. Germline V gives CDR1 SQVTM, CDR2 ANQGSEA. V was pared by 3 bases and J by 11 bases, with 3 bases of the junction left unmatched. The CDR3 contains 11 residues.

Of note for this clone: Its ends do not fully match the called genes, so a read error is possible. The chain joins TRBV9 to TRBJ2-7, with D possibly matching TRBD1 (6 bases). This CDR3 is 13 amino acids long. CDR1 SGDLS and CDR2 YYNGEE come from the germline V gene. The CDR3 DNA reads TGTGCCAGCAGTGTAGCAGGGGTTGGCGAGCAGTACTTC. This codes for CASSVAGVGEQYF.

This rearrangement joins TRBV28 to TRBJ2-7, with a possible D match to TRBD1 (6 bases). V gave up 2 bases and J gave up 3 bases, with 8 bases separating them. CDR3 length equals 13 residues. CDR1 and CDR2 from the germline V gene are MDHEN and SYDVKM. CDR3 residues: CASSLGGRYEQYF. For the CDR3, the DNA is TGTGCCAGCAGTTTAGGGGGCCGCTACGAGCAGTACTTC.

In this sample, this clone turned up once. The V call is TRBV7-9, the J call TRBJ2-7; D possibly corresponds to TRBD2 (6 bases). The CDR3 is 13 residues long. V dropped 5 bases and J dropped 3 bases, with 11 bases sitting between them. Per the germline V gene, CDR1 is SEHNR and CDR2 is FQNEAQ (reference sequence). The CDR3 region has the DNA TGTGCCAGCAGCACGGGAGCCCACTACGAGCAGTACTTC. This gives the protein CASSTGAHYEQYF.

The V and J genes are TRBV18 and TRBJ1-2; the D gene is possibly TRBD1 (6 bases). This CDR3 is 15 amino acids long. V was clipped by 3 bases and J by 9 bases, with 20 bases between them. Per germline, CDR1 KGHSH and CDR2 LQKENI. CDR3 in DNA: TGTGCCAGCTCACCCATCAACAGGGATCATATGCGCTACACCTTC. It encodes CASSPINRDHMRYTF.

The V call is TRBV5-1, the J call TRBJ1-4, with 8 bases matching TRBD1. V lost 4 bases to trimming and J lost 7 bases; unmatched junction nucleotides: 6. Germline V CDR1 and CDR2: SGHRS, YFSETQ. The CDR3 spans 14 residues. The CDR3 loop reads CASSVQGGLEKLFF. DNA of the CDR3: TGCGCCAGCAGCGTACAGGGGGGGCTTGAAAAACTGTTTTTT.

The genes are TRBV6-2 or TRBV6-3 and TRBJ2-1; tentative D call: TRBD2 (6 bases). From germline, CDR1 is MNHEY and CDR2 SVGEGT. The CDR3 sequence is 12 residues long. V shed 6 bases and J shed 11 bases, with 14 bases lying between them. The CDR3 nucleotides are TGTGCCAGCAGCCCCCGGGACTTGAAGCAGTTCTTC. Translated: CASSPRDLKQFF.

The chain joins TRBV28 to TRBJ1-1, with D uncertain. Germline lookup yields CDR1 MDHEN and CDR2 SYDVKM. V lost 3 bases, J lost 10 bases, and 9 bases lay in between. The CDR3 covers 11 residues. This chain's CDR3 is CASSFQVLAFF. The DNA of the CDR3 is TGTGCCAGCAGTTTTCAGGTGTTAGCTTTCTTT.

The chain combines TRBV15 with TRBJ1-5; D is perhaps TRBD1 (6 bases). V lost 11 bases to trimming and J lost 5 bases, with 13 bases between them. The CDR3 runs 12 residues. Germline lookup yields CDR1 LNHNV and CDR2 YYDKDF (reference sequence). CDR3 DNA: TGTGCCGCAGGGGATTGGGATCAGCCCCAGCATTTT. Translation: CAAGDWDQPQHF.